The next 26 T cell receptor beta chains were all read from a single sample in a study of control samples from healthy donors and cancer patients. The assay was immunoSEQ multiplex PCR, and TCRdb's table has in-frame clones only and misses some. Altogether 60,000 to 100,000 clones are present, roughly 90% being singletons, with the ten largest covering about 7.1%. What was sequenced was blood. These receptors were collected from a man between 50 and 59 years old in good health.

The chain uses TRBV2 and TRBJ1-5; D possibly corresponds to TRBD1 (5 bases). Looked up from germline, CDR1 is SNHLY and CDR2 is FYNNEI. V shed 3 bases and J shed 4 bases, with 13 bases lying between them. CDR3 length: 15 amino acids. The CDR3 sequence: CASSEGETGNQPQHF. In DNA form, the CDR3 reads TGTGCCAGCAGTGAGGGGGAAACGGGGAATCAGCCCCAGCATTTT.

V usage is TRBV28 and J usage is TRBJ1-6; D is possibly TRBD1 (5 bases). The CDR3 is 14 residues long. The germline V gene encodes CDR1 MDHEN and CDR2 SYDVKM. V gave up 9 bases and J gave up 5 bases, with 14 bases separating them. CDR3 protein: CARCPGSHNSPLHF. Written as DNA, the CDR3 is TGTGCCAGGTGCCCAGGGTCCCATAATTCACCCCTCCACTTT.

The chain uses TRBV6-2 or TRBV6-3 and TRBJ2-5; 7 nucleotides match TRBD2. The CDR3 spans 14 residues. Germline CDR1 reads MNHEY; CDR2 reads SVGEGT. Trimming at V came to 6 bases and at J to 3 bases, leaving 7 bases not matched to a gene. The CDR3 DNA follows: TGTGCCAGCAGCACTTGGGGGGGAGAAGAGACCCAGTACTTC. It is translated as CASSTWGGEETQYF.

The chain combines TRBV18 with TRBJ1-3, with D maybe TRBD1 (5 bases). The CDR3 covers 18 residues. Germline lookup yields CDR1 KGHSH and CDR2 LQKENI. V gave up 5 bases and J gave up 0 bases, with 20 bases separating them. In DNA form, the CDR3 reads TGTGCCAGCTCAAAACAGGTTACGGGGCCCAGCTCTGGAAACACCATATATTTT. Translation: CASSKQVTGPSSGNTIYF.

The chain links TRBV5-1 to TRBJ2-2, with D unresolved. The CDR3 runs to 14 residues. The V gene lost 3 bases and the J gene lost 9 bases, with 15 bases spanning the gap. Germline V gene data show CDR1 as SGHRS and CDR2 as YFSETQ. Here the CDR3 reads CASSSHRSGRELFF. In nucleotides, the CDR3 is TGCGCCAGCAGCTCCCATCGATCCGGCCGGGAGCTGTTTTTT.

Concerning this clone itself: One end of the junction is discordant with germline, which a read error may explain. CDR3 protein: CASSLGQGGGETQYF. As DNA, the CDR3 is TGTGCTAGCAGCTTAGGGCAGGGGGGAGGAGAGACCCAGTACTTC. The chain carries TRBV7-7 and TRBJ2-5, with TRBD1 as a possible D gene (7 bases). The CDR3 has 15 residues. Per germline, CDR1 SSHAT and CDR2 FNYEAQ (reference sequence).

This clone was counted only a few times. V usage is TRBV25-1 and J usage is TRBJ1-5; no firm D call. Looked up from germline, CDR1 is MGHDK and CDR2 is SYGVNS. V was clipped by 3 bases and J by 7 bases, with 13 bases between them. The CDR3 has 14 amino acids. Here the CDR3 reads CASSEEGGGQPQHF. CDR3 in DNA: TGTGCCAGCAGTGAGGAGGGAGGTGGACAGCCCCAGCATTTT. The full variable domain, rest sourced from reference TRBV25-1 and TRBJ1-5, is EADIYQTPRYLVIGTGKKITLECSQTMGHDKMYWYQQDPGMELHLIHYSYGVNSTEKGDLSSESTVSRIRTEHFPLTLESARPSHTSQYLCASSEEGGGQPQHFGDGTRLSIL.

The sample holds a few counts of this clone. The chain joins TRBV14 to TRBJ1-3; 7 bases line up with TRBD1. Germline trimming cut 2 bases from V and 0 bases from J; bases unmatched to any gene: 13. The germline gives CDR1 SGHDN, CDR2 FVKESK. The length of the CDR3 is 19 residues. The CDR3 region has the DNA TGTGCCAGCAGCCAACTCGCGGGGGGACAGTCTAGCTCTGGAAACACCATATATTTT. Amino acid sequence: CASSQLAGGQSSSGNTIYF.

About this clone: Other DNA sequences in the same sample also yield this CDR3. The chain recombines TRBV30 with TRBJ1-4, with TRBD1 matching 8 bases. This CDR3 is built from 15 residues. Germline V gene sequence: CDR1 GTSNPN, CDR2 SVGIG (reference sequence). After removal of 0 bases from V and 5 bases from J, the junction contained 5 bases not matched to a gene. The CDR3 DNA follows: TGTGCCTGGAGTGTCGGACAGGGAGGGAATGAAAAACTGTTTTTT. Translation gives CAWSVGQGGNEKLFF.

This clone was seen a few times. The chain combines TRBV2 with TRBJ2-7; 10 bases match TRBD2. This CDR3 spans 13 amino acids. Germline-derived CDR1 and CDR2 are SNHLY and FYNNEI. The J segment lost 7 bases and the V segment lost 6 bases, leaving 6 bases of the junction unmatched. CDR3 residues: CASRPGLAFEQYF. In DNA, the CDR3 is TGTGCCAGCAGGCCGGGACTAGCGTTTGAGCAGTACTTC.

The V gene is TRBV27, the J gene TRBJ1-5, with 7 bases matching TRBD1. The junction had 13 bases not matched to a gene; V was cut back by 10 bases and J by 4 bases. This CDR3 region has 15 residues. The V gene's germline CDR1 is MNHEY and CDR2 SMNVEV (reference sequence). The CDR3 DNA reads as TGTGCCACCAAAGATCCGACAGGGCCTAATCAGCCCCAGCATTTT. Its protein product is CATKDPTGPNQPQHF.

The chain joins TRBV4-1 to TRBJ2-7, with 7 nucleotides matching TRBD1. Germline V gene data show CDR1 as MGHRA and CDR2 as YSYEKL. CDR3 length equals 14 residues. V was clipped by 2 bases and J by 6 bases; unmatched bases: 7. In DNA form, the CDR3 reads TGCGCCAGCAGCCAACCCAGACAGGGTCGCGAGCAGTACTTC. This gives the protein CASSQPRQGREQYF.

The chain employs TRBV12-3 or TRBV12-4 and TRBJ2-4; TRBD1 agrees at 7 bases. The CDR3 runs 11 residues. Germline trimming cut 1 base from V and 15 bases from J; bases unmatched to any gene: 3. The CDR3 here is CASSLGGQRYF. The CDR3 DNA reads TGTGCCAGCAGTTTAGGGGGACAGAGGTACTTC.

The chain links TRBV3-1 (or the pseudogene TRBV3-2) to TRBJ2-5, with 12 positions matching TRBD2. The germline V gene encodes CDR1 LGHDT and CDR2 YNNKEL (reference sequence). The V segment lost 5 bases and the J segment 2 bases; nucleotides outside the gene matches: 3. The CDR3 covers 15 residues. This CDR3 is CASSTGTSGQETQYF. In nucleotides, the CDR3 is TGTGCCAGCAGCACCGGGACTAGCGGGCAAGAGACCCAGTACTTC.

The chain employs TRBV5-4 and TRBJ2-7, with D possibly being TRBD2 (6 bases). Germline V gene sequence: CDR1 SGHNT, CDR2 YYREEE (reference sequence). V was shortened by 4 bases and J by 2 bases, with 10 bases between the two germline ends. The CDR3 consists of 13 residues. CDR3 loop: CASSLGLPYEQYF. CDR3 nucleotides: TGTGCCAGCAGCCTGGGACTTCCCTACGAGCAGTACTTC.

The rearrangement uses TRBV24-1 and TRBJ1-1; 9 bases map to TRBD1. The germline V gene has CDR1 KGHDR and CDR2 SFDVKD. The CDR3 has 14 amino acids. V shed 3 bases, J shed 6 bases, and the junction held 4 bases outside the gene matches. The CDR3 DNA sequence: TGTGCCACCAGTGATACGCGACAGGGGGCTGAAGCTTTCTTT. Encoded protein: CATSDTRQGAEAFF.

The chain combines TRBV18 with TRBJ1-3, with 7 positions matching TRBD1. Germline CDR1 is KGHSH and CDR2 is LQKENI. The CDR3 has 16 residues. V lost 5 bases, J lost 0 bases, and 7 bases stayed unmatched. The CDR3 protein is CASSADRLTSGNTIYF. The CDR3 DNA sequence: TGTGCCAGCTCAGCGGACAGGCTGACCTCTGGAAACACCATATATTTT.

V gene TRBV7-2 combines with J gene TRBJ2-7; the D gene is possibly TRBD2 (5 bases). This CDR3 spans 13 amino acids. V shed 4 bases and J shed 7 bases, with 14 bases lying between them. CDR1 and CDR2 (germline): SGHTA, FQGNSA. The CDR3, as DNA: TGTGCCAGCAGCTGGGTGGGTAGAGGGGAGCAGTACTTC. This translates into CASSWVGRGEQYF.

The chain carries TRBV30 and TRBJ2-1; no firm D call. The CDR3 totals 12 residues. CDR1 and CDR2 from the germline V gene are GTSNPN and SVGIG (reference sequence). Trimming shortened V by 3 bases and J by 8 bases, and 11 bases separated the two germline ends. The CDR3 spells CAWRRSGDEQFF. CDR3 bases: TGTGCCTGGAGACGCTCCGGCGATGAGCAGTTCTTC.

The chain carries TRBV3-1 (or the pseudogene TRBV3-2) and TRBJ2-6; TRBD1 agrees at 7 bases. Unmatched junction bases numbered 8, after V lost 4 bases and J lost 2 bases. The CDR3 is 17 residues long. The germline gives CDR1 LGHDT, CDR2 YNNKEL (reference sequence). CDR3 protein: CASSRVTGLAGANVLTF. DNA for the CDR3: TGTGCCAGCAGCCGAGTGACAGGGCTCGCTGGGGCCAACGTCCTGACTTTC.

This clone was seen a handful of times. The rearrangement joins TRBV7-9 to TRBJ1-1; no clear D gene. The ends were cut back, 10 bases at V and 11 bases at J, with 17 bases in the middle. The CDR3 length is 11 residues. Germline loops: CDR1 SEHNR, CDR2 FQNEAQ (reference sequence). The DNA of the CDR3 is TGTGCCAATGGGTGGGGTGAGGAGGCTTTCTTT. Its translation: CANGWGEEAFF.

The chain is built from TRBV11-2 and TRBJ2-5, with 9 bases lining up with TRBD1. Germline loops: CDR1 SGHAT, CDR2 FQNNGV. The CDR3 has 15 residues. Germline trimming cut 3 bases from V and 5 bases from J; bases unmatched to any gene: 7. CDR3 sequence reads: CASSFRGTGRETQYF. The CDR3 coding sequence is TGTGCCAGCAGCTTCAGAGGGACAGGGAGGGAGACCCAGTACTTC. The full variable domain, its missing parts supplied by reference TRBV11-2 and TRBJ2-5, is EAGVAQSPRYKIIEKRQSVAFWCNPISGHATLYWYQQILGQGPKLLIQFQNNGVVDDSQLPKDRFSAERLKGVDSTLKIQPAKLEDSAVYLCASSFRGTGRETQYFGPGTRLLVL.

This clone has a single count. V usage is TRBV7-9 and J usage is TRBJ1-4, with a weak D call TRBD1 (5 bases). This CDR3 comprises 15 residues. V lost 4 bases, J lost 8 bases, and 17 bases lay in between. Germline V gene data show CDR1 as SEHNR and CDR2 as FQNEAQ (reference sequence). CDR3 loop: CASSSRGRRGEKLFF. In DNA, the CDR3 is TGTGCCAGCAGCTCACGGGGCCGACGAGGGGAAAAACTGTTTTTT.

The rearrangement joins TRBV4-2 to TRBJ1-1; 8 nucleotides line up with TRBD1. This CDR3 region has 16 residues. Germline V gene lookup returns CDR1 LGHNA and CDR2 YNFKEQ. Unmatched junction bases numbered 6, after V lost 2 bases and J lost 1 base. This CDR3 reads CASSQNTGGENTEAFF. CDR3 nucleotide sequence: TGTGCCAGCAGCCAAAATACAGGGGGAGAGAACACTGAAGCTTTCTTT.

The chain links TRBV24-1 to TRBJ2-3; D unclear. The CDR3 is 12 residues long. Germline CDR1 reads KGHDR; CDR2 reads SFDVKD. The germline V and J ends were trimmed by 6 bases and 4 bases, with 7 bases remaining between them. The DNA of the CDR3 is TGTGCCACCAGTCAGGAACCAGATACGCAGTATTTT. Translated: CATSQEPDTQYF.

The chain uses TRBV6-6 and TRBJ2-5; 9 bases are shared with TRBD1. Trimming removed 7 bases from V and 4 bases from J; junction bases left unmatched: 10. The germline gives CDR1 MNHNY, CDR2 SVGAGI (reference sequence). The CDR3 consists of 15 residues. The CDR3 DNA sequence: TGTGCCAGCACCAAAGGGGGACAGGGTGGAGAGACCCAGTACTTC. This encodes CASTKGGQGGETQYF.